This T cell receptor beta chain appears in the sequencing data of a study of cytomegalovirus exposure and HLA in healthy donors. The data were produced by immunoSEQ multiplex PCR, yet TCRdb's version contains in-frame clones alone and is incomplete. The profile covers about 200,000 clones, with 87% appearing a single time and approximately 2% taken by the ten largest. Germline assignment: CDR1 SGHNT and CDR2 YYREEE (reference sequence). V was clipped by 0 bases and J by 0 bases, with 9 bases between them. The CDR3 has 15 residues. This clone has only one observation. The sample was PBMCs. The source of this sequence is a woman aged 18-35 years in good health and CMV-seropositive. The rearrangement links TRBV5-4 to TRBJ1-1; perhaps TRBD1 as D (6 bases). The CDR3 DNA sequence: TGTGCCAGCAGCTTGGTGACAGGAATGAACACTGAAGCTTTCTTT. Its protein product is CASSLVTGMNTEAFF.